This T cell receptor (beta chain) originates from a study of tumor-infiltrating lymphocytes in primary liver carcinoma (dated by TCRdb to the late 2010s). Looking at the study overall: Hepatocellular carcinoma (four) or combined HCC and intrahepatic cholangiocarcinoma (one) was present in the five patients, who were three men and two women aged 30 to 69 years. Tumors of the five patients were stage T1-T3 N0M0 with maximum diameters of roughly 4.2 to 11 cm. Each sample produced about 3.5 to 8 million productive TCRbeta reads, and read depth showed no significant difference between tissue types. For each liver tumor, the study sampled five regions along with adjacent normal tissue and blood, and applied TCRbeta repertoire sequencing, expression microarrays and whole-exome sequencing. A total of some 35 specimens from 5 patients underwent TCRbeta repertoire sequencing, comprising some 25 tumor regions, 5 adjacent noncancerous liver tissues and 5 peripheral blood samples. To link TCRbeta repertoire diversity to the local molecular phenotype, the 20 to 30 tumor region samples were profiled with Agilent mRNA microarrays. High reproducibility was observed for the technical replicate repertoires, with mean shared-clone rates approximately 0.9 and correlation coefficients above 0.95.

The paper's findings and limits, for the study overall: Compared with blood, tumors had a significantly larger share of the repertoire taken up by the top 250 clones (p = 0.039). Because only the TCR beta chain was sequenced and unpaired alpha chains were not captured, true repertoire diversity is likely underestimated. With just four or five patients in the study, the authors point out that the findings should be validated in a larger study. Since the samples were bulk and unsorted, there was no way to compare CD4+ and CD8+ T cell repertoires. Consistent with antigen-driven expansion, pairs of tumor regions showed higher repertoire overlap (mean about 35%) than either tumor-adjacent pairs (around 17%) or tumor-blood pairs (approximately 15%). Only about 7-25% of top clones were found in all five regions of a tumor, suggesting spatial heterogeneity of tumor-infiltrating T cells.

A constant-region primer and ProtoScript II reverse transcriptase were used to reverse-transcribe TCRbeta-specific cDNA from around 540 ng total RNA. TCRbeta libraries were built with three nested multiplex PCR rounds, a slightly modified ARM-PCR procedure. Sample barcodes and Illumina adapters were added in a final 25-cycle PCR using Deep VentR polymerase. Before sequencing, amplicons of 200-500 bp were gel-purified using a QIAquick gel extraction kit. TCRbeta amplicons were sequenced on an Illumina HiSeq 2500 with 250-bp paired-end reads. The original methods were these. To recover full CDR3 sequences, reads were quality-trimmed using Trimmomatic v0.33 and paired reads were then merged using FLASH v1.2.11. V, D and J germline segments were assigned to the rearranged TCRbeta sequences by MiGEC v1.2.1b. Clonotype statistics and Shannon-Wiener diversity indices were calculated with VDJtools v1.0.0. To reduce sampling bias, subsequent analyses other than the diversity analysis used only the 250 most abundant clonotypes in each sample. The public sequencing data were trimmed at Q25 with fastp and processed into clonotypes with MiXCR by TCRdb, which kept only in-frame beta chains. A single entry per CDR3 protein holds the most common genes and DNA from its merged rows. TCRdb, rather than the study authors, made the V and J calls. The sample table lists about 32,000 distinct CDR3 sequences, approximately 80% of them with a count of one. The ten largest make up around 33% of the sample.

Total RNA and DNA were co-extracted from approximately 20-30 mg of bulk tissue with the AllPrep DNA/RNA mini kit, without cell sorting. Between late 2015 and early 2016, five patients in China with histopathologically diagnosed primary liver carcinoma had their tumors surgically resected. Patients had chronic HBV infection and were treatment-naive at sampling. Five spatially separated regions were sampled per tumor: superior, inferior, left-lateral and right-lateral poles, plus the tumor centre. According to histology, viable tumor cells made up more than 75% of every tumor sample. Fresh tumor and adjacent tissue pieces were bisected, with one half stored in RNAlater at -80 degrees C and the other half sent for histology. This clonotype showed up many times. This receptor's antigen is unknown. The input lacks base qualities; no much larger clone sits a single base away. Sequenced input: liver tumor tissue from sampling region 5. The sample's cell subset or site, from its label and the paper: tumor region T5, tumor centre. The source of this sequence is a man aged 40-50 years with primary liver carcinoma and hepatitis B virus infection.

CDR3 reads: CASSRTNNEQFF. In nucleotide form, the sequence is TGTGCCAGCTCCAGGACGAACAATGAGCAGTTCTTC. The chain links TRBV27 with TRBJ2-1; the D gene assignment is ambiguous. From a lookup of the germline V gene (reference sequence), CDR1 and CDR2 are MNHEY and SMNVEV. The CDR3 goes from the cysteine to the phenylalanine over 12 residues. The DNA shown is the 36-base CDR3, in frame from base 1. V loses 8 bases, J loses 5 bases, and the germline ends lie 10 bases apart.